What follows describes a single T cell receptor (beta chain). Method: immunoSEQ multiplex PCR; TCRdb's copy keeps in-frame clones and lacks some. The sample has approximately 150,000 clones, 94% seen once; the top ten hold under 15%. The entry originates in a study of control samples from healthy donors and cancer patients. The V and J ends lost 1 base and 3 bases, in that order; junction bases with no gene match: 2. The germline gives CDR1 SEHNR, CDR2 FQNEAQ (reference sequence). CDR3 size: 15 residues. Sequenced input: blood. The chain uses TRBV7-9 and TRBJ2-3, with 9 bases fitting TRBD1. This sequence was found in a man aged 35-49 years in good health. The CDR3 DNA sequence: TGTGCCAGCAGCTTAGAGGACAGGGGAACAGATACGCAGTATTTT. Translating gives CASSLEDRGTDTQYF.